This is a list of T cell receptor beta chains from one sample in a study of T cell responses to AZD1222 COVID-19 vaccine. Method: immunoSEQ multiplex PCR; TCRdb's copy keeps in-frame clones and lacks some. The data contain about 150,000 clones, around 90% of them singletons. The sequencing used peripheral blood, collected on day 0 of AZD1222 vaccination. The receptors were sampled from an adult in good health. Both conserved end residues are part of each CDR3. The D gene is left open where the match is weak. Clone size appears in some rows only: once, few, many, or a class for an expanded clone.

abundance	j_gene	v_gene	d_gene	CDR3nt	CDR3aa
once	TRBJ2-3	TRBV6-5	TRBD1	TGTGCCAGCAGTTTACAGGGGAGCTCAGATACGCAGTATTTT	CASSLQGSSDTQYF
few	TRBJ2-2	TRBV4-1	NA	TGCGCCAGCAGCCAAGATCAGGGGGGTTTCACCGGGGAGCTGTTTTTT	CASSQDQGGFTGELFF
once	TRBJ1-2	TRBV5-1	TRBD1	TGCGCCAGCAGCTTGGGCCCCGGGACAGGGGGCTTTGGCTACACCTTC	CASSLGPGTGGFGYTF
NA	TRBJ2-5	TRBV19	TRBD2	TGTGCCAGTAGTATAGACGGACTAGCGGGGGGAAAAGAGACCCAGTACTTC	CASSIDGLAGGKETQYF
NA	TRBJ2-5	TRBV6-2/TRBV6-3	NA	TGTGCCAGCAGTTCTGAGATGGGTAGGGCCCTCCAAGAGACCCAGTACTTC	CASSSEMGRALQETQYF
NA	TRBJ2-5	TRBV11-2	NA	TGTGCCAGCAGAGGGGGTCCTCAAGAGACCCAGTACTTC	CASRGGPQETQYF
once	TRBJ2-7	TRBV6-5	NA	TGTGCCAGCAGATTCCTCCGGGAGTCCTACGAGCAGTACTTC	CASRFLRESYEQYF
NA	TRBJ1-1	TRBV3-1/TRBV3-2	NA	TGTGCCAGCAGACCGACCGGAGGTGGAGCTTTCTTT	CASRPTGGGAFF
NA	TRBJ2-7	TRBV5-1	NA	TGCGCCAGCAGCTCAGGGCCGGACCGAAACCTCTACGAGCAGTACTTC	CASSSGPDRNLYEQYF
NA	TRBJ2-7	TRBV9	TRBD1	TGTGCCAGCAGCGTTGGGACAGGGGTCTCCTACGAGCAGTACTTC	CASSVGTGVSYEQYF
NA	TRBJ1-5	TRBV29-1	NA	TGCAGCGTTGTAGGCGAGGCAGAAGCCCAGCATTTT	CSVVGEAEAQHF
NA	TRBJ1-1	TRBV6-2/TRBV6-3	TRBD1	TGTGCCAGCAGTTTAGAGACAGGGATGAACACTGAAGCTTTCTTT	CASSLETGMNTEAFF
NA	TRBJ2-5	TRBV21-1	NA	TGTGCCAGCAGCCTGTGCGGGGGATGGGGGAAGTACCAAGAGACCCAGTACTTC	CASSLCGGWGKYQETQYF
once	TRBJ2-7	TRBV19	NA	TGTGCCAGTAGTATGGGGGGCGCCTCCTACGAGCAGTACTTC	CASSMGGASYEQYF
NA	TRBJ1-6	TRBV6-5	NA	TGTGCCAGCAGTTACGGGCTTAAAGGGGATTCACCCCTCCACTTT	CASSYGLKGDSPLHF
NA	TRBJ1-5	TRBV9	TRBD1	TGTGCCAGCAGCGCAGACGGACAGGGGGTTCAGCCCCAGCATTTT	CASSADGQGVQPQHF
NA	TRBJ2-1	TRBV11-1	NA	TGTGCCAGCAGCTTAGTGGCCGAAAGCAATGAGCAGTTCTTC	CASSLVAESNEQFF
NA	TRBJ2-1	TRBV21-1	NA	TGTGCCAGCAGCAGAGGGACAGGAAGCTCCTACAATGAGCAGTTCTTC	CASSRGTGSSYNEQFF
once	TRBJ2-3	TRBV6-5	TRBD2	TGTGCCAGCATTCTCGGGACTAGCGGTACAGATACGCAGTATTTT	CASILGTSGTDTQYF
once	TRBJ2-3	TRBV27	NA	TGTGCCAGCAGTCCTTACAGGGATCGTACGCAGTATTTT	CASSPYRDRTQYF
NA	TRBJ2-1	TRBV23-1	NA	TGCGCCAGCAGTCAATTTTTGACCTACAATGAGCAGTTCTTC	CASSQFLTYNEQFF
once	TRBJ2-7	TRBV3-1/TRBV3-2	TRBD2	TGTGCCAGCAGCAGCGGGGGCCCTGGCTACGAGCAGTACTTC	CASSSGGPGYEQYF
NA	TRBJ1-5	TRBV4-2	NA	TGTGCCAGCAGCCAAGAGGGGGGGGCCTCCAATCAGCCCCAGCATTTT	CASSQEGGASNQPQHF
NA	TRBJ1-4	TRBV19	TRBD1	TGTGCCAGTATCCCAAGGGGGACAGGAGAACATGAAAAACTGTTTTTT	CASIPRGTGEHEKLFF
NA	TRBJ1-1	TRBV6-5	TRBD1	TGTGCCAGCAGTACTAGGACAGGGTACACTGAAGCTTTCTTT	CASSTRTGYTEAFF
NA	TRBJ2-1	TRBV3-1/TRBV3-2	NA	TGTGCCAGCAGCCAAGATCGAGGCGGAACCTATTACAATGAGCAGTTCTTC	CASSQDRGGTYYNEQFF
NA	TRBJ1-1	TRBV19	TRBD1	TGTGCCAGTAGTATTTGGGACAGGGAAACTGAAGCTTTCTTT	CASSIWDRETEAFF
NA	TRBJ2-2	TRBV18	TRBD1	TGTGCCAGCTCGACCATGGGGACAGACACCGGGGAGCTGTTTTTT	CASSTMGTDTGELFF
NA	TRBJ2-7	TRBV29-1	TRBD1	TGCAGCGCCTTGTCTAGGGGGCCGTACGAGCAGTACTTC	CSALSRGPYEQYF
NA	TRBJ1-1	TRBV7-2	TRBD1	TGTGCCAGCAGCCCGACCTGGACAGGGGAAGCTTTCTTT	CASSPTWTGEAFF
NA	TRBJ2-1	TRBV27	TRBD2	TGTGCCAGCAGTCCCGGGACTAGCTCCTACAATGAGCAGTTCTTC	CASSPGTSSYNEQFF
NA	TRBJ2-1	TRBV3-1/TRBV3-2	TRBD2	TGTGCCAGCAGCCAAGTTAGCGGGGGGGCCAGGGAGCAGTTCTTC	CASSQVSGGAREQFF
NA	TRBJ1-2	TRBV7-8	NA	TGTGCCAGCAGCTTAGTAAACTATGGCTACACCTTC	CASSLVNYGYTF
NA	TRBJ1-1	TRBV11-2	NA	TGTGCCAGCAGCGAGGGAAGAGGGCCTGAAGCTTTCTTT	CASSEGRGPEAFF
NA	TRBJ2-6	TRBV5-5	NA	TGTGCCAGCAGCTTGTTGGACCCATTTTTCCGCTCTGGGGCCAACGTCCTGACTTTC	CASSLLDPFFRSGANVLTF
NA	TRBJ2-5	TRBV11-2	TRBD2	TGTGCCAGCAGCTCGGGACTAGCGGGAGGAGAGACCCAGTACTTC	CASSSGLAGGETQYF